Listed below are T cell receptor beta chains from one sample, sequenced in a study of blood T cell repertoires in COVID-19. Clones were sequenced by immunoSEQ multiplex PCR, and TCRdb holds only the in-frame ones, with some missing. The sample yields about 140,000 clones, about three quarters seen once. The sequencing sample was made of peripheral blood. The source is an older woman with acute or convalescent COVID-19. Each CDR3 is given with its conserved first and last residue.

V | CDR3
TRBV5-1 | CASSLEGLAGVASEQYF
TRBV9 | CASSVATSGTDTQYF
TRBV7-2 | CASSGTSGRGETQYF
TRBV29-1 | CSVISRVPSYEQYF
TRBV18 | CASSPPLGLGQGLEKLFF
TRBV3-1/TRBV3-2 | CASSQQGGFTEAFF
TRBV11-2 | CASSLGQGGQPQHF
TRBV7-2 | CASSFLAGNTGELFF
TRBV14 | CASSQDLGDLTEAFF
TRBV12-5 | CASGLGAPYYEEQYF
TRBV9 | CASSVAGQQETQYF
TRBV2 | CASNWAGAQPQHF
TRBV7-9 | CASSGTGLSEAFF
TRBV7-9 | CASSPATTSRGYTF
TRBV19 | CASSTTGGSQPQHF
TRBV28 | CASSLIVSGAGANVLTF
TRBV6-1 | CASSQGGSWVETQYF
TRBV7-3 | CASSLARWNTGELFF
TRBV7-8 | CASSLVRAGGPKNIQYF
TRBV24-1 | CATMDSHYGYTF
TRBV19 | CASRPGGLLDEQYF
TRBV6-1 | CASSEGQNSYNEQFF
TRBV19 | CASSSYRSPSGNTIYF
TRBV19 | CASRGLAGGYEQYF
TRBV5-1 | CASSRQGRAGPGTDTQYF
TRBV5-4 | CASSINPGAYEQYF
TRBV5-6 | CASSLTGFGEAFF
TRBV28 | CASSWGLAGENWNF
TRBV9 | CASSVSGRAANEQFF
TRBV28 | CASSLWSGRPRGENTGELFF
TRBV5-8 | CASSLLQGYDEQFF
TRBV14 | CASSQVQFYEQYF
TRBV12-3/TRBV12-4 | CASGTGAGYTF
TRBV27 | CASKGGGPRRYF
TRBV12-5 | CASGQDRGKETQYF
TRBV6-2/TRBV6-3 | CASSSGLGYTF
TRBV6-5 | CASSFRGGEQFF
TRBV28 | CASSIPQGLRQPQHF
TRBV18 | CASSPGDRGSNQPQHF
TRBV27 | CASMSGSHNEQFF
TRBV5-1 | CASSLTGVIETQYF
TRBV28 | CASSFVDRASGSYIPDTQYF
TRBV28 | CASSLGAGGYEQYF
TRBV4-1 | CASSSRDRVLEGYTF
TRBV9 | CASMRALNTGELFF
TRBV25-1 | CASSESGWRGEKLFF
TRBV7-2 | CASSWDRASNQPQHF
TRBV5-4 | CASSPRLAGGPETQYF
TRBV2 | CATGDSGRAQDEQYF
TRBV3-1/TRBV3-2 | CASSPARTSVEQFF
TRBV7-9 | CASSLATATGDNEQFF
TRBV28 | CASSPGQGVGGELFF
TRBV6-5 | CASQGVFYEQYF
TRBV7-9 | CASSLGQAVYGVNEKLFF
TRBV9 | CASSPRLAGDLNTEAFF
TRBV19 | CASSIGRPSLYNEQFF
TRBV5-5 | CASGPLAPTGNEQFF
TRBV28 | CASRGLAGETQYF
TRBV4-2 | CASSQDRAGGDEQFF
TRBV7-9 | CASSLVGGNYGYTF